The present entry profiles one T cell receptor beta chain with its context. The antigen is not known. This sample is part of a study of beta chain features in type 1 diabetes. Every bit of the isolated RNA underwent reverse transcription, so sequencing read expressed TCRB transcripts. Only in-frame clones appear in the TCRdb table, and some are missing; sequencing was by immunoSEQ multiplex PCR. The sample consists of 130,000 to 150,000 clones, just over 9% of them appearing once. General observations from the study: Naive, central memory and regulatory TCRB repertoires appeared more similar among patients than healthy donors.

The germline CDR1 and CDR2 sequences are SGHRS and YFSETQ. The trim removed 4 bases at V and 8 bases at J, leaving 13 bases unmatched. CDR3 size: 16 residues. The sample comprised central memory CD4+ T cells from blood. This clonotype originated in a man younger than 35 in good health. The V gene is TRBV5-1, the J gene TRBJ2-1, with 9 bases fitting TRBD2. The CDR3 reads CASSPPVAGGQDEQFF. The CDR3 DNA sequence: TGCGCCAGCAGCCCACCGGTGGCGGGGGGGCAGGATGAGCAGTTCTTC.